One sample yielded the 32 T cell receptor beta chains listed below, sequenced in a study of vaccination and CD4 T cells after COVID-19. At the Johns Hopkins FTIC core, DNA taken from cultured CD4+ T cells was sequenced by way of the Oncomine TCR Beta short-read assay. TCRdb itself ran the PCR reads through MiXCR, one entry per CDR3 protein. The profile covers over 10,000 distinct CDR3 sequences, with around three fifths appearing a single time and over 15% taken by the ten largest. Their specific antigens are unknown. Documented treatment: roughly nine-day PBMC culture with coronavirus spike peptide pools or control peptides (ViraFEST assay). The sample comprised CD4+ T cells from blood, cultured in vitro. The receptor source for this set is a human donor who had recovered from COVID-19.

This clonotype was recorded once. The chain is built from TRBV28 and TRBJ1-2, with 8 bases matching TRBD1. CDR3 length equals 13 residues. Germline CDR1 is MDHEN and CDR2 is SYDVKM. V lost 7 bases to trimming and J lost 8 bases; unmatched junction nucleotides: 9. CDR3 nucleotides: TGTGCCAGCACCTTCGGGCAGGGGGCCGGCTACACCTTC. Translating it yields CASTFGQGAGYTF.

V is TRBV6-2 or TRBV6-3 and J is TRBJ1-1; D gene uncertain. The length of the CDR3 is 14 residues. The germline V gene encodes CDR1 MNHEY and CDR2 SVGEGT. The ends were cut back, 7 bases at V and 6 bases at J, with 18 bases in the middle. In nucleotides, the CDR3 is TGTGCCAGCAAAGGGAGCGCGTTCTCCCCTGAAGCTTTCTTT. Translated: CASKGSAFSPEAFF.

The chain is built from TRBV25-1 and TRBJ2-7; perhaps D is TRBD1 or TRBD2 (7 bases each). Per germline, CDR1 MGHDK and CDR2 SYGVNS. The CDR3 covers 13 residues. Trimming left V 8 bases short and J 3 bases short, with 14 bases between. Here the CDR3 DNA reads TGTGCCAGCCCGGGGAGGGACAGCTACGAGCAGTACTTC. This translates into CASPGRDSYEQYF.

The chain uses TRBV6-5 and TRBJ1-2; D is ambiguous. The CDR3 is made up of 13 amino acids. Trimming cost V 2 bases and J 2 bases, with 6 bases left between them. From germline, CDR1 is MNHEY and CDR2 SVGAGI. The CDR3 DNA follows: TGTGCCAGCAGTTACACTCCAAACTATGGCTACACCTTC. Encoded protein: CASSYTPNYGYTF.

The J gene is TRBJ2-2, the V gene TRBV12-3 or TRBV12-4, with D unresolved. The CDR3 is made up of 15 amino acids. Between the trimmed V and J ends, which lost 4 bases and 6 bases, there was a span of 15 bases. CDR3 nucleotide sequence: TGTGCCAGCAGTTCCGGTCCCCTAGGGTCCGGGGAGCTGTTTTTT. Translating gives CASSSGPLGSGELFF.

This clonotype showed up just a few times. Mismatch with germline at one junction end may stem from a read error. The CDR3 reads CSGGQLNSEAFF. The CDR3 DNA reads TGCAGCGGGGGACAGTTGAACAGTGAAGCTTTCTTT. This chain connects TRBV29-1 to TRBJ1-1, with 7 bases identical to TRBD1. CDR3 length: 12 residues. Looked up from germline, CDR1 is SQVTM and CDR2 is ANQGSEA.

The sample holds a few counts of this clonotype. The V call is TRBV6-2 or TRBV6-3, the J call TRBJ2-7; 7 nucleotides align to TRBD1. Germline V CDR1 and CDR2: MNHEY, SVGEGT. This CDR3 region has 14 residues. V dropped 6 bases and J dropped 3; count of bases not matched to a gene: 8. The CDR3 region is CASRERTGIYEQYF. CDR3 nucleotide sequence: TGTGCCAGCAGGGAAAGGACAGGCATCTACGAGCAGTACTTC.

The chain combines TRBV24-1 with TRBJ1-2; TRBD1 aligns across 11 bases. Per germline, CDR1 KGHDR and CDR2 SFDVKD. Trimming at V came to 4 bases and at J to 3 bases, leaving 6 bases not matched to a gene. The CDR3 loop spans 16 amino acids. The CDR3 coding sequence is TGTGCCACCAGTGACAGGGGACAGGGGGGAGACTATGGCTACACCTTC. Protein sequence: CATSDRGQGGDYGYTF.

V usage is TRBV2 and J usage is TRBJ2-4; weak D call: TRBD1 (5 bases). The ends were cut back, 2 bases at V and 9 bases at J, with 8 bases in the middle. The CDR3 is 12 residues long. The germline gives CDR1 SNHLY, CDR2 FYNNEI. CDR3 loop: CASSEQGTIQYF. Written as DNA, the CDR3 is TGTGCCAGCAGTGAACAGGGTACCATTCAGTACTTC.

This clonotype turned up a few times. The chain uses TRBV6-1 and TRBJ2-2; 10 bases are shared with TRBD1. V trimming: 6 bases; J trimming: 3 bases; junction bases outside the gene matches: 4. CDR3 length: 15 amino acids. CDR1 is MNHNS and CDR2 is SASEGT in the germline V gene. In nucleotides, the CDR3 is TGTGCCAGCAGACGGGACAGGGGCGACACCGGGGAGCTGTTTTTT. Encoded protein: CASRRDRGDTGELFF.

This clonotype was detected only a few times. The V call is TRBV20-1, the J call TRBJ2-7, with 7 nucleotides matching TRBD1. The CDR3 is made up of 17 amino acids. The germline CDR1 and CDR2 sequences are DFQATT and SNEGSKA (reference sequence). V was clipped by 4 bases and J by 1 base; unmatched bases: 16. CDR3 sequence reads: CSATVYLPGRGSYEQYF. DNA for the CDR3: TGCAGTGCTACCGTTTACTTACCGGGCAGGGGGTCCTACGAGCAGTACTTC.

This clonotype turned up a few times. In DNA, the CDR3 is TGTGCCAGCAGTTTATTCGGACAGCCTGGGGCCAACGTCCTGACTTTC. It translates to CASSLFGQPGANVLTF. The gene calls are TRBV27 and TRBJ2-6; D possibly corresponds to TRBD1 (6 bases). The CDR3 length is 16 residues. V lost 1 base and J lost 2, with 9 bases in between. Germline CDR1 MNHEY, CDR2 SMNVEV (reference sequence).

CDR3 protein: CASNTGEGNTIYF. DNA for the CDR3: TGTGCCAGCAATACTGGGGAAGGGAACACCATATATTTT. The rearrangement links TRBV19 to TRBJ1-3; D is uncertain. Trimming removed 9 bases from V and 7 bases from J, with 16 bases in between. CDR1 LNHDA and CDR2 SQIVND come from the germline V gene (reference sequence). CDR3 length: 13 amino acids. The full variable domain, rest sourced from reference TRBV19 and TRBJ1-3, is DGGITQSPKYLFRKEGQNVTLSCEQNLNHDAMYWYRQDPGQGLRLIYYSQIVNDFQKGDIAEGYSVSREKKESFPLTVTSAQKNPTAFYLCASNTGEGNTIYFGEGSWLTVV.

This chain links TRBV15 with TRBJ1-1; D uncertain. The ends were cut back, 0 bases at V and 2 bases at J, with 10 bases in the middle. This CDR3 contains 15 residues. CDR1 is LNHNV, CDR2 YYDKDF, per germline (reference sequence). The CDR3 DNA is TGTGCCACCAGCAGAGATTACGCAGGAAACACTGAAGCTTTCTTT. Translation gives CATSRDYAGNTEAFF. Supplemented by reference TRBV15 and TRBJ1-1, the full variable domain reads DAMVIQNPRYQVTQFGKPVTLSCSQTLNHNVMYWYQQKSSQAPKLLFHYYDKDFNNEADTPDNFQSRRPNTSFCFLDIRSPGLGDTAMYLCATSRDYAGNTEAFFGQGTRLTVV.

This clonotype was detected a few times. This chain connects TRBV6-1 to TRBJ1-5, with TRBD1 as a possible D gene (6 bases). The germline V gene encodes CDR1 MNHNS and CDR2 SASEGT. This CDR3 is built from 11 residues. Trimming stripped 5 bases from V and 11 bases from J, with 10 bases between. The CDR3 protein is CASSTQGTQHF. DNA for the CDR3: TGTGCCAGCAGTACGCAGGGGACCCAGCATTTT.

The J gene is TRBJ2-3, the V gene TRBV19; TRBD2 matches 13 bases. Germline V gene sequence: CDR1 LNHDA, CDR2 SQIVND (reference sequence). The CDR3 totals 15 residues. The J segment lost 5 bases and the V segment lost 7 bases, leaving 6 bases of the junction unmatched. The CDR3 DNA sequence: TGTGCCAGTACCTCCGGACTAGCGGGAGAAGATACGCAGTATTTT. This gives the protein CASTSGLAGEDTQYF.

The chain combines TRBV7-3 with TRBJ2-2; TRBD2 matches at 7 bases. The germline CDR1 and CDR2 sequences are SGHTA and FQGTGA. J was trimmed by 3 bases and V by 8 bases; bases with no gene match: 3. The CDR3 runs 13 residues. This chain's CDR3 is CASAAGDTGELFF. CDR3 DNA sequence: TGTGCCAGCGCGGCGGGGGACACCGGGGAGCTGTTTTTT.

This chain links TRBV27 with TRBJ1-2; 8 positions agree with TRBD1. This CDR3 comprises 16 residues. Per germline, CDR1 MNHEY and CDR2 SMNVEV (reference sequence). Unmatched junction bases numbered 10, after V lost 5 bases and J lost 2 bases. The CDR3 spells CASSPPYRGRNYGYTF. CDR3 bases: TGTGCCAGCAGTCCCCCTTACAGGGGGAGAAACTATGGCTACACCTTC.

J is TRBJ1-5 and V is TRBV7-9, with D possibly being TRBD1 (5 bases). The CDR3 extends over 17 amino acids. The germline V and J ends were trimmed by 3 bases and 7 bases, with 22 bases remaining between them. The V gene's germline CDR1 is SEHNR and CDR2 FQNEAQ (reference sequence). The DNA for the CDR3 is TGTGCCAGCAGCTTGACTTCGGCTGACGGGGCGGGACAGCCCCAGCATTTT. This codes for CASSLTSADGAGQPQHF.

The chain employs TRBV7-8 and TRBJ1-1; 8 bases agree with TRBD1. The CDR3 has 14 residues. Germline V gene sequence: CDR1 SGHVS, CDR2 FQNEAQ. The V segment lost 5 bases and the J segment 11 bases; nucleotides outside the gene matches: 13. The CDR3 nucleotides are TGTGCCAGCAGCCCCCCTGGACAGGGATGGAGGGCTTTCTTT. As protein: CASSPPGQGWRAFF.

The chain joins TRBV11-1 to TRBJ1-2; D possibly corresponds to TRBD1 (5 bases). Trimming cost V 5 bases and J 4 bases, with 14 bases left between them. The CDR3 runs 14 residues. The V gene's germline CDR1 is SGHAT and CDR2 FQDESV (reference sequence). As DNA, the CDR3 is TGTGCCAGCAGCCGGGGGGTGACGGGCTATGGCTACACCTTC. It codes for CASSRGVTGYGYTF.

The CDR3 nucleotides are TGCGCCAGCAGCTTGTCGAGGGGGCACTACGAGCAGTACTTC. Translation: CASSLSRGHYEQYF. The chain carries TRBV5-1 and TRBJ2-7; 7 bases align to TRBD1. The V and J ends lost 1 base and 3 bases, in that order; junction bases with no gene match: 4. Germline V lookup: CDR1 SGHRS, CDR2 YFSETQ. The CDR3 length is 14 residues.

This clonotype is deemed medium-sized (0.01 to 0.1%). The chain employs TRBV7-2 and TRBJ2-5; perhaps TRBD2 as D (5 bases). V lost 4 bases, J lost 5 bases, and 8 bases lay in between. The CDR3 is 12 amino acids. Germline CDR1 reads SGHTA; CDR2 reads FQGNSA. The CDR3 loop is CASSYGVETQYF. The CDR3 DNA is TGTGCCAGCAGCTACGGGGTGGAGACCCAGTACTTC.

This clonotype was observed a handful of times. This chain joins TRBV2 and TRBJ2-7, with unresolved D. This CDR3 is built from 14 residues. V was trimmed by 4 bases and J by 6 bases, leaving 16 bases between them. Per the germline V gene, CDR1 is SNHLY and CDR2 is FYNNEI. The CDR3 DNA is TGTGCCAGCAGTGGAACCCTAAGTATCGGCGAGCAGTACTTC. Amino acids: CASSGTLSIGEQYF.

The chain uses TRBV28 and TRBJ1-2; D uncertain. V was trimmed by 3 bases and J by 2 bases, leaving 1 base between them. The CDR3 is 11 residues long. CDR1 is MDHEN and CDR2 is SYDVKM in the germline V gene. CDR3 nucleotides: TGTGCCAGCAGTTTGAACTATGGCTACACCTTC. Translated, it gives CASSLNYGYTF.

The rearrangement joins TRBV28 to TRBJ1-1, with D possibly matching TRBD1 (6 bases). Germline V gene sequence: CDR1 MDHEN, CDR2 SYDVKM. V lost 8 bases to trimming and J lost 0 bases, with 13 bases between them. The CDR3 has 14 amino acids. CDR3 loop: CASGRQAVNTEAFF. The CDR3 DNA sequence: TGTGCCAGCGGTCGACAGGCCGTGAACACTGAAGCTTTCTTT.

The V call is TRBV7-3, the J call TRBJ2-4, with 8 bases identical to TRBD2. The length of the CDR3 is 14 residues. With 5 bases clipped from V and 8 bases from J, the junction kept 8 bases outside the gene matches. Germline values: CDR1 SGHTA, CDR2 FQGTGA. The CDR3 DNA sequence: TGTGCCAGCAGCCCGGGAGGGTTCGGGGACATTCAGTACTTC. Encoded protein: CASSPGGFGDIQYF.

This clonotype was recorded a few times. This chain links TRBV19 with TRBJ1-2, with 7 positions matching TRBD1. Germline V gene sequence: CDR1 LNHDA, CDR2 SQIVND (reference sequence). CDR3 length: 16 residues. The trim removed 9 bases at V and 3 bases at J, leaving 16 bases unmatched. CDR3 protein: CARRRQGPEPYYGYTF. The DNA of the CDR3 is TGTGCCAGACGACGACAGGGCCCTGAACCTTACTATGGCTACACCTTC.

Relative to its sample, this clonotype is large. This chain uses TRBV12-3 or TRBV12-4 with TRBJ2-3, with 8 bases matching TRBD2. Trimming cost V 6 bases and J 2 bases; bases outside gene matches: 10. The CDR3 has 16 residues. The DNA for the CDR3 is TGTGCCAGCAGCCTCCGGGTAGCGGGAACCACAGATACGCAGTATTTT. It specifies CASSLRVAGTTDTQYF.

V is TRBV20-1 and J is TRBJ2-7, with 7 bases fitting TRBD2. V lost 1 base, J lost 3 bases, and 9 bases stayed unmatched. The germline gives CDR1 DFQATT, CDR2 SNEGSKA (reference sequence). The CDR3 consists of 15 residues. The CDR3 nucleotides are TGCAGTGCTAGAGGGTTGCGGGAGTTTGGCTACGAGCAGTACTTC. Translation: CSARGLREFGYEQYF.

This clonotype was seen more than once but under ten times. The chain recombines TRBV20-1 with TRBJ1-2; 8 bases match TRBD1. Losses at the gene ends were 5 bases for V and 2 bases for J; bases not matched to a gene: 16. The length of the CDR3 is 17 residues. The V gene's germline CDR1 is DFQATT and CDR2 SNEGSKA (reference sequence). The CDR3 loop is CSAPYTGGDSLNYGYTF. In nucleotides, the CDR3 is TGCAGTGCTCCGTATACAGGGGGAGATTCGCTGAACTATGGCTACACCTTC.

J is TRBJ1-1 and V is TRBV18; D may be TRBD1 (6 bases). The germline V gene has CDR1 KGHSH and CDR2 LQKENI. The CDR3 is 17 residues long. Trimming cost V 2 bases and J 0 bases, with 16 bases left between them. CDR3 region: CASSPNGGGPLNTEAFF. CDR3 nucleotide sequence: TGTGCCAGCTCACCAAATGGAGGGGGACCTTTGAACACTGAAGCTTTCTTT.